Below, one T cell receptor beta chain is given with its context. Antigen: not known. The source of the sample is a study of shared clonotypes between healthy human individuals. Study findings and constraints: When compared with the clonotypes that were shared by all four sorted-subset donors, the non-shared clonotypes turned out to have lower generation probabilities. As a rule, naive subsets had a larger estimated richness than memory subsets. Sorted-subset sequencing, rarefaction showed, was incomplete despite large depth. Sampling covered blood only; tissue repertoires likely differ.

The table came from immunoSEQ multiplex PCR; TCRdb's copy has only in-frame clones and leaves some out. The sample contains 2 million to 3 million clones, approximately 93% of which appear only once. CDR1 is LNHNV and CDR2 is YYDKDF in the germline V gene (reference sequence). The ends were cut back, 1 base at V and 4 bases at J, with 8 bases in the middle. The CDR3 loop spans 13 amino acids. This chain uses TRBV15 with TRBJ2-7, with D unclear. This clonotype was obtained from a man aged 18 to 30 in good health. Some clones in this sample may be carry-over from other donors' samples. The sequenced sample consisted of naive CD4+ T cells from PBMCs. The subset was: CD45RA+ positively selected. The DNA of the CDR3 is TGTGCCACCAGCAGAGTAACGGCATACGAGCAGTACTTC. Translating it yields CATSRVTAYEQYF.